One sample yielded the 14 T cell receptor beta chains listed below, sequenced in a study of blood T cells in healthy people across ages (dated by TCRdb to 2014 to 2015). Library preparation employed 5' RACE. Sequencing was performed on an Illumina HiSeq 2500. The second PCR ran for about 7 to 11 cycles and used a J-beta primer mix along with a sample-barcoded 5' primer. TCRdb cleaned the public reads at Q25 with fastp, built clones with MiXCR and kept in-frame beta chains. Every CDR3 protein is listed once, alongside the most common genes and DNA of its rows. The sample has 750,000 to 950,000 distinct CDR3 sequences on record, about a quarter of them singletons. Of the sample, about 3% falls within the top ten clones. This sample also belongs to another study, concerning T cells of mothers and their children.

Sequenced: blood. These receptors came from a boy younger than 18 in good health.

The chain is built from TRBV20-1 and TRBJ2-5; the D gene is possibly TRBD1 (7 bases). Per germline, CDR1 DFQATT and CDR2 SNEGSKA (reference sequence). The ends were cut back, 5 bases at V and 2 bases at J, with 12 bases in the middle. The CDR3 sequence is 13 residues long. CDR3 protein: CSAGGTAQETQYF. The CDR3 region has the DNA TGCAGTGCTGGCGGGACAGCGCAAGAGACCCAGTACTTC.

The genes are TRBV10-1 and TRBJ1-1; TRBD1 is a possible D gene (6 bases). CDR3 size: 14 residues. CDR1 WNHNN and CDR2 SYGVQD come from the germline V gene (reference sequence). V shed 0 bases and J shed 1 base, with 6 bases lying between them. Written as DNA, the CDR3 is TGCGCCAGCAGTGAGTCGGACAGGAACACTGAAGCTTTCTTT. It yields the protein CASSESDRNTEAFF.

The chain has TRBV6-6 and TRBJ1-2; TRBD1 aligns across 7 bases. J was trimmed by 3 bases and V by 5 bases; bases with no gene match: 6. The CDR3 is made up of 14 amino acids. Per the germline V gene, CDR1 is MNHNY and CDR2 is SVGAGI (reference sequence). The CDR3 here is CASSARQGDYGYTF. The CDR3 coding sequence is TGTGCCAGCAGTGCGCGACAGGGTGACTATGGCTACACCTTC.

The chain recombines TRBV7-9 with TRBJ2-5, with TRBD2 matching over 12 bases. The J call is doubtful: the DNA matches TRBJ2-7 better. This CDR3 has 17 amino acids. Per germline, CDR1 SEHNR and CDR2 FQNEAQ (reference sequence). The CDR3 sequence is CASSFVRLAGVSYEQYF. DNA for the CDR3: TGTGCCAGCAGCTTCGTAAGACTAGCGGGGGTTTCCTACGAGCAGTACTTC.

The V call is TRBV6-5, the J call TRBJ2-5; TRBD1 aligns across 9 bases. Germline V gene lookup returns CDR1 MNHEY and CDR2 SVGAGI. This CDR3 region has 14 residues. V lost 6 bases and J lost 3; bases outside the gene matches: 5. CDR3 region: CASRSDRGKETQYF. CDR3 nucleotides: TGTGCCAGCAGATCGGACAGGGGTAAAGAGACCCAGTACTTC.

The chain uses TRBV10-3 and TRBJ1-2; no clear D. Germline lookup yields CDR1 ENHRY and CDR2 SYGVKD. This CDR3 has 13 amino acids. Trimming removed 2 bases from V and 6 bases from J, with 10 bases in between. The CDR3 sequence is CAISEGGEDGYTF. The CDR3 bases are TGTGCCATCAGTGAGGGTGGGGAGGATGGCTACACCTTC.

This clonotype showed up just a few times. The chain links TRBV27 to TRBJ2-1, with D uncertain. The V and J ends lost 2 bases and 0 bases respectively, with 14 bases between them. The germline gives CDR1 MNHEY, CDR2 SMNVEV (reference sequence). This CDR3 region has 17 residues. For the CDR3, the DNA is TGTGCCAGCAGTTTAGGCAGCATTCCTACCTCCTACAATGAGCAGTTCTTC. It is translated as CASSLGSIPTSYNEQFF.

V is TRBV10-3 and J is TRBJ2-1; the D gene is possibly TRBD2 (6 bases). V was trimmed by 4 bases and J by 5 bases, leaving 24 bases between them. The CDR3 extends over 18 amino acids. Germline loops: CDR1 ENHRY, CDR2 SYGVKD. CDR3 loop: CAISVTPGAGSTHNEQFF. The DNA of the CDR3 is TGTGCCATCAGTGTGACCCCCGGCGCGGGGTCTACCCACAATGAGCAGTTCTTC.

This clonotype was counted a few times. The J gene is TRBJ2-4, the V gene TRBV7-2; D gene uncertain. This CDR3 has 16 amino acids. The germline V and J ends were trimmed by 2 bases and 1 base, with 12 bases remaining between them. Per the germline V gene, CDR1 is SGHTA and CDR2 is FQGNSA. CDR3 sequence (DNA): TGTGCCAGCAGCTTACAGTCCCATGGGGCCAAAAACATTCAGTACTTC. It codes for CASSLQSHGAKNIQYF.

CDR3 loop: CASSYGSRGTNEKLFF. The CDR3 DNA follows: TGCGCCAGCAGCTACGGTTCCAGGGGTACTAATGAAAAACTGTTTTTT. The chain links TRBV5-1 to TRBJ1-4; D perhaps matches TRBD1 (6 bases). The CDR3 runs 16 residues. Trimming cost V 3 bases and J 2 bases, with 14 bases left between them. Germline CDR1 is SGHRS and CDR2 is YFSETQ.

The V and J genes are TRBV13 and TRBJ1-1; 8 bases are a match to TRBD1. CDR3 length: 15 amino acids. Germline V gives CDR1 PRHDT, CDR2 FYEKMQ (reference sequence). Germline trimming cut 4 bases from V and 3 bases from J; bases unmatched to any gene: 7. The CDR3 loop is CASSSGTGWDTEAFF. CDR3 nucleotide sequence: TGTGCCAGCAGCTCCGGGACAGGTTGGGACACTGAAGCTTTCTTT.

This clonotype showed up just a few times. This chain uses TRBV6-1 with TRBJ1-1; possibly TRBD1 for D (5 bases). The V end was cut by 6 bases, the J end by 3 bases, with 20 bases between. The CDR3 is made up of 16 amino acids. The germline gives CDR1 MNHNS, CDR2 SASEGT. The CDR3 bases are TGTGCCAGCAGGCCCCAGAGTGGGGGGTCCGACACTGAAGCTTTCTTT. Amino acids: CASRPQSGGSDTEAFF.

J is TRBJ2-3 and V is TRBV28; D is possibly TRBD2 (6 bases). V shed 5 bases and J shed 5 bases, with 17 bases lying between them. The germline CDR1 and CDR2 sequences are MDHEN and SYDVKM. This CDR3 contains 15 residues. For the CDR3, the DNA is TGTGCCAGCAGTCCCCCGGGAGACACGGTAGATACGCAGTATTTT. This encodes CASSPPGDTVDTQYF.

V and J are TRBV6-5 and TRBJ1-1, with D possibly matching TRBD1 (6 bases). Germline assignment: CDR1 MNHEY and CDR2 SVGAGI. Deletions cut 6 bases from V and 3 bases from J, with 14 bases between. There are 14 residues in the CDR3. CDR3 sequence reads: CASRGGRADTEAFF. The CDR3 DNA is TGTGCCAGCAGGGGGGGCAGGGCTGACACTGAAGCTTTCTTT.